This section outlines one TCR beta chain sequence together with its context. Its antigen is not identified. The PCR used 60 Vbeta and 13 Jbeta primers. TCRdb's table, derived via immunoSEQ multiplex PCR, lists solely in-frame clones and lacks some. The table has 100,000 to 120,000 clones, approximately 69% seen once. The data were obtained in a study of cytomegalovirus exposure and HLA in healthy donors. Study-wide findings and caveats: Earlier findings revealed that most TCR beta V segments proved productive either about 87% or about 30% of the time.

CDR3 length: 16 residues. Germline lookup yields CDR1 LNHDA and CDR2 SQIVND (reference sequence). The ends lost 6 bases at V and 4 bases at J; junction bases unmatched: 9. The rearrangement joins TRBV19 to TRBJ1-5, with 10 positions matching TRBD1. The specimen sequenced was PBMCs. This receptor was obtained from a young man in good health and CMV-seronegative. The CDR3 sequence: CASSDRDRGENQPQHF. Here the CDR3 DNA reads TGTGCCAGTAGCGACCGGGACAGGGGCGAAAATCAGCCCCAGCATTTT.